Listed below are T cell receptor beta chains from one sample, sequenced in a study of cytotoxic CD8 clonotypes in ibrutinib-treated CLL. Sequencing used immunoSEQ multiplex PCR; TCRdb keeps in-frame clones, though not all of them. This table has a few hundred thousand clones, roughly 79% appearing once. This material consisted of PBMCs, taken before ibrutinib treatment. The receptors stem from a human donor with chronic lymphocytic leukemia. CDR3s include the opening cysteine and the closing phenylalanine or tryptophan.

length: 12; V: TRBV30; J: TRBJ2-5; CDR3: CALRGIQETQYF
length: 13; V: TRBV7-8; J: TRBJ1-4; CDR3: CASSLESRGAAFF
length: 14; V: TRBV27; J: TRBJ1-2; CDR3: CASSLRGGADGYTF
length: 14; V: TRBV18; J: TRBJ2-7; CDR3: CASSPNRGGSEQYF
length: 13; V: TRBV19; J: TRBJ1-2; CDR3: CASTDVLNYGYTF
length: 12; V: TRBV10-3; J: TRBJ2-3; CDR3: CATGTSNYTQYF
length: 16; V: TRBV7-2; J: TRBJ2-5; CDR3: CASSPHRARGEETQYF
length: 11; V: TRBV20-1; J: TRBJ2-1; CDR3: CSAVRDLSQFF
length: 13; V: TRBV6-4; J: TRBJ1-1; CDR3: CASSEYANTEAFF
length: 15; V: TRBV6-5; J: TRBJ2-5; CDR3: CASSYSMGWQETQYF
length: 12; V: TRBV4-2; J: TRBJ1-2; CDR3: CASSQPRLGYTF
length: 16; V: TRBV28; J: TRBJ1-5; CDR3: CASRERQGGSNQPQHF
length: 16; V: TRBV7-2; J: TRBJ2-3; CDR3: CASSFGLAGRVDTQYF
length: 15; V: TRBV2; J: TRBJ1-1; CDR3: CAIDARGRLNTEAFF
length: 15; V: TRBV5-1; J: TRBJ1-2; CDR3: CASSLAGTGRNGYTF
length: 17; V: TRBV4-1; J: TRBJ1-5; CDR3: CASSPRYLHKVSQPQHF
length: 15; V: TRBV7-6; J: TRBJ2-2; CDR3: CASHRIAGPTGELFF
length: 15; V: TRBV28; J: TRBJ1-3; CDR3: CASSLGRVSGNTIYF
length: 14; V: TRBV5-5; J: TRBJ1-2; CDR3: CASSLRQGRFGYTF
length: 15; V: TRBV7-6; J: TRBJ2-5; CDR3: CASSRGDRGRETQYF
length: 15; V: TRBV5-1; J: TRBJ1-2; CDR3: CASSLRGDVEGGYTF
length: 18; V: TRBV19; J: TRBJ1-2; CDR3: CASSIASPDRIVSYGYTF
length: 13; V: TRBV12-5; J: TRBJ2-3; CDR3: CASGRTSGDTQYF
length: 15; V: TRBV19; J: TRBJ2-5; CDR3: CASRLGQGDYETQYF
length: 15; V: TRBV6-5; J: TRBJ2-2; CDR3: CASSLFGGTVGELFF
length: 13; V: TRBV7-2; J: TRBJ1-2; CDR3: CASSQAAKGGYTF
length: 15; V: TRBV28; J: TRBJ2-7; CDR3: CASSFRLGGPYEQYF
length: 12; V: TRBV5-4; J: TRBJ1-2; CDR3: CASSLGSEGYTF
length: 13; V: TRBV19; J: TRBJ1-5; CDR3: CASSMGIYQPQHF
length: 15; V: TRBV5-1; J: TRBJ1-2; CDR3: CASSPDRGGGWGYTF
length: 14; V: TRBV5-3; J: TRBJ2-7; CDR3: CASSSGGQIYEQYF
length: 12; V: TRBV6-5; J: TRBJ1-1; CDR3: CASSFGGTEAFF
length: 16; V: TRBV7-7; J: TRBJ2-2; CDR3: CASSLDGNANTGELFF
length: 16; V: TRBV4-3; J: TRBJ1-2; CDR3: CASSPRPGQENYGYTF
length: 16; V: TRBV19; J: TRBJ2-7; CDR3: CASSKRPPDSLSEQYF